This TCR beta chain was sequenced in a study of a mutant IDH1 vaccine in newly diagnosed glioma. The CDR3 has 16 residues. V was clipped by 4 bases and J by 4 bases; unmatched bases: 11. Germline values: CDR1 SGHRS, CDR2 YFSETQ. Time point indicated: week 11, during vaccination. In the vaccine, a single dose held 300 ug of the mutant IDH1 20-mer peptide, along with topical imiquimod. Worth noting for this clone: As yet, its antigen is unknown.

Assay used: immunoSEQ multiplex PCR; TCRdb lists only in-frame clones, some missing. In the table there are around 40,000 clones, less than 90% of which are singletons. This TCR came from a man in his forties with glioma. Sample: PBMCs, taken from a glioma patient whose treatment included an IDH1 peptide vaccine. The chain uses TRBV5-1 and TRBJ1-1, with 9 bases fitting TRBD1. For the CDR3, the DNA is TGCGCCAGCAGCCTGATGCCACAGGGGGCCGGCACTGAAGCTTTCTTT. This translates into CASSLMPQGAGTEAFF. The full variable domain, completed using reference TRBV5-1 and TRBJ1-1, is KAGVTQTPRYLIKTRGQQVTLSCSPISGHRSVSWYQQTPGQGLQFLFEYFSETQRNKGNFPGRFSGRQFSNSRSEMNVSTLELGDSALYLCASSLMPQGAGTEAFFGQGTRLTVV.